This is a list of T cell receptor beta chains from one sample in a study of CD8+ T cells in alopecia areata. The table came from immunoSEQ multiplex PCR; TCRdb's copy has only in-frame clones and leaves some out. The sample shows some 4,000 clones, approximately 66% of them seen only once. The input for sequencing was skin, taken at week 24, from a patient treated with tofacitinib. The source of these receptors is a human donor with alopecia areata. Each CDR3 is given with its conserved first and last residue. A D gene is named only where the DNA matches it firmly. Size tells how often a clone was seen (once, few, many) or the class of an expanded clone, and some rows leave it out.

V gene: TRBV5-5
J gene: TRBJ2-2
clone size: .
D gene: .
CDR3 DNA: TGTGCCAGCAGCTTGGGAGGGGCAGGCACCGGGGAGCTGTTTTTT
CDR3 protein: CASSLGGAGTGELFF

V gene: TRBV30
J gene: TRBJ1-2
clone size: few
D gene: .
CDR3 DNA: TGTGCCTGGAGATCGGGAGAGTGGGGCTATGGCTACACCTTC
CDR3 protein: CAWRSGEWGYGYTF

V gene: TRBV6-9
J gene: TRBJ2-7
clone size: .
D gene: .
CDR3 DNA: TGTGCCAGCAGTTACGGCCGAGGGTTCCGCAACTACGAGCAGTACTTC
CDR3 protein: CASSYGRGFRNYEQYF

V gene: TRBV27
J gene: TRBJ2-5
clone size: .
D gene: .
CDR3 DNA: TGTGCCAGCAGTTTATCGAGGCTCGACGGGGGGCCATACCAAGAGACCCAGTACTTC
CDR3 protein: CASSLSRLDGGPYQETQYF

V gene: TRBV13
J gene: TRBJ1-6
clone size: few
D gene: .
CDR3 DNA: TGTGCCAGCAGCTTGGGACAAAGACTCTCCTCACCCCTCCACTTT
CDR3 protein: CASSLGQRLSSPLHF

V gene: TRBV9
J gene: TRBJ1-6
clone size: .
D gene: .
CDR3 DNA: TGTGCCAGCAGGCGGGGGCAGAATTCACCCCTCCACTTT
CDR3 protein: CASRRGQNSPLHF

V gene: TRBV4-2
J gene: TRBJ2-5
clone size: .
D gene: .
CDR3 DNA: TGTGCCAGCAGGGGGGAAGAACAAGAGACCCAGTACTTC
CDR3 protein: CASRGEEQETQYF

V gene: TRBV27
J gene: TRBJ2-1
clone size: .
D gene: TRBD1
CDR3 DNA: TGTGCCAGCAGTTTCGGACAGGCCTACAATGAGCAGTTCTTC
CDR3 protein: CASSFGQAYNEQFF

V gene: TRBV7-6
J gene: TRBJ1-4
clone size: .
D gene: TRBD1
CDR3 DNA: TGTGCCAGCAGCGTAGGGACAGCGAATGAAAAACTGTTTTTT
CDR3 protein: CASSVGTANEKLFF

V gene: TRBV2
J gene: TRBJ2-7
clone size: .
D gene: .
CDR3 DNA: TGTGCCAGCAGTGAAGGTCCCCCGGGCGAGCAGTACTTC
CDR3 protein: CASSEGPPGEQYF

V gene: TRBV10-3
J gene: TRBJ2-5
clone size: .
D gene: .
CDR3 DNA: TGTGCCATCAGTCCCCCCGGGGAAGAGACCCAGTACTTC
CDR3 protein: CAISPPGEETQYF

V gene: TRBV4-2
J gene: TRBJ1-2
clone size: .
D gene: TRBD1
CDR3 DNA: TGTGCCAGCAGCCAAGATAGGAACGGACAGGTGTATGGCTACACCTTC
CDR3 protein: CASSQDRNGQVYGYTF

V gene: TRBV6-5
J gene: TRBJ2-7
clone size: .
D gene: .
CDR3 DNA: TGTGCCAGCAGCCCGCCCGGCGGGCTCTACGAGCAGTACTTC
CDR3 protein: CASSPPGGLYEQYF

V gene: TRBV27
J gene: TRBJ2-3
clone size: .
D gene: .
CDR3 DNA: TGTGCCAGCAGTTTATCGTGGGGCTCGACAGGTTATTTT
CDR3 protein: CASSLSWGSTGYF

V gene: TRBV7-9
J gene: TRBJ2-7
clone size: .
D gene: .
CDR3 DNA: TGTGCCAGCAGCTTAATTCAGAGGGGGGCCCACGAGCAGTACTTC
CDR3 protein: CASSLIQRGAHEQYF

V gene: TRBV28
J gene: TRBJ2-5
clone size: .
D gene: .
CDR3 DNA: TGTGCCAGCAGGCGGGACTTCCAAGAGACCCAGTACTTC
CDR3 protein: CASRRDFQETQYF